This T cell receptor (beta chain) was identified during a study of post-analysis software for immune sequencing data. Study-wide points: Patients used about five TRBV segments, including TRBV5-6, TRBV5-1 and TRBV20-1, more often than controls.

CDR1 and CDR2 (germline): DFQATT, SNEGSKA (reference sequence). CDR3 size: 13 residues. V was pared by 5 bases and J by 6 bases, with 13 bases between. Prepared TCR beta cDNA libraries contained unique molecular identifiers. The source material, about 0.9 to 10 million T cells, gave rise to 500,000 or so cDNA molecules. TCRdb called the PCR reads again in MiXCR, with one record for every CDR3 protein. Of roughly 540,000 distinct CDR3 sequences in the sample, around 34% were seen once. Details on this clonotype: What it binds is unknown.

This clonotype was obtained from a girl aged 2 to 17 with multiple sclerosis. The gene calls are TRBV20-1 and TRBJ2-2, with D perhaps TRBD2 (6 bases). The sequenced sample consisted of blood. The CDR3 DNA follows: TGCAGTGCTGTCGGGGGAAGAGCCGGGGAGCTGTTTTTT. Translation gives CSAVGGRAGELFF.